The clone carrying this T cell receptor (beta chain) was picked up a small number of times. Its antigen remains unidentified. The sample is drawn from a study of blood T cells in healthy people across ages. A second roughly 7 to 11 cycle PCR used barcoded and J-beta primers. Each CDR3 protein gets one entry after TCRdb re-called the 5' RACE reads with MiXCR. The sample shows approximately 1,000,000 distinct CDR3 sequences, less than 45% of them seen only once. Findings and caveats of the study: Naive and antigen-experienced cells could not be conclusively compared, given unsorted PBMCs. Measured against age, TCR beta diversity per million T cells decreased in a roughly linear manner.

Germline assignment: CDR1 DFQATT and CDR2 SNEGSKA (reference sequence). V was trimmed by 5 bases and J by 4 bases, leaving 14 bases between them. The CDR3 has 13 amino acids. Per sample, a minimum of 6 million PBMCs were isolated. This TCR came from a man aged 18 to 29 in good health. The genes are TRBV20-1 and TRBJ1-1; D perhaps matches TRBD1 (6 bases). Sequenced material: blood. CDR3 nucleotides: TGCAGTGCTGTCCTCAGGGGTCGCACTGAAGCTTTCTTT. The encoded protein is CSAVLRGRTEAFF.